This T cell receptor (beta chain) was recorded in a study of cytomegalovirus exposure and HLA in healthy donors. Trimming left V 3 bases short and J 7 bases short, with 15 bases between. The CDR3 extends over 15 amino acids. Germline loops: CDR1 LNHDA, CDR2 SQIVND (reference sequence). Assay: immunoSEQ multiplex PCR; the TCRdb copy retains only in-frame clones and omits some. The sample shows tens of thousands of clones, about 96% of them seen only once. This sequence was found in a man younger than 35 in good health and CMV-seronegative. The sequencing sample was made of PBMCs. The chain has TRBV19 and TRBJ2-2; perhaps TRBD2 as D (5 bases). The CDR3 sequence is CASSIRGKRNGELFF. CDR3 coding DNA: TGTGCCAGTAGTATCCGGGGAAAACGGAACGGGGAGCTGTTTTTT. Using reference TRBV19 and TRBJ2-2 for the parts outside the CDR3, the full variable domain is DGGITQSPKYLFRKEGQNVTLSCEQNLNHDAMYWYRQDPGQGLRLIYYSQIVNDFQKGDIAEGYSVSREKKESFPLTVTSAQKNPTAFYLCASSIRGKRNGELFFGEGSRLTVL.